The T cell receptor (beta chain) described here comes from a study of OX40 agonist ivuxolimab in advanced cancers. Turning to the study itself: From roughly 20 to 79 years was the age range, with a mean of roughly 59 years, and approximately 80% were male. General study points: Those patients achieving a partial response at 0.1-3.0 mg/kg showed among the lowest clonal expansion. Among T cells, CD8+ cells averaged more expanded clones than CD4+ cells. By week 6 at 0.1 to 3.0 mg/kg, blood CD4+ and CD8+ T cells had expanded clonally.

Worth noting for this clone: No antigen is known for it.

The V end lost 3 bases, the J end lost 3 bases, and 9 bases lay between the germline ends. CDR3 length: 14 residues. The germline CDR1 and CDR2 sequences are KGHSH and LQKENI. Clones were read by immunoSEQ multiplex PCR, and TCRdb kept only the in-frame ones, dropping some. Seen here are more than 75,000 clones, more than 70% observed once, and the top ten hold approximately 0.22%. Sequenced here: CD4+ or CD8+ T cells sorted from blood, sampled in a trial of the OX40 agonist ivuxolimab. The TCR sequence derives from an adult with an advanced solid tumor such as melanoma, head and neck, liver or kidney cancer. V usage is TRBV18 and J usage is TRBJ1-3; D may be TRBD1 (5 bases). CDR3 nucleotide sequence: TGTGCCAGCTCACCGGAAAGGGGTGGAAACACCATATATTTT. It translates to CASSPERGGNTIYF.